This T cell receptor (beta chain) was retrieved from a study of blood T cell repertoires in COVID-19. About the research overall: PBMCs, B-cell-depleted T cells, or T cells were the source of the cDNA or gDNA that made up the material.

Germline values: CDR1 MNHEY, CDR2 SMNVEV (reference sequence). This CDR3 is built from 16 residues. V lost 3 bases and J lost 0, with 12 bases in between. The table lists this clone with a count of one. Clones were sequenced by immunoSEQ multiplex PCR, and TCRdb holds only the in-frame ones, with some missing. The data show approximately 44,000 clones, around 83% seen once. The receptor was isolated from a human donor in a cohort sampled during active COVID-19. V is TRBV27 and J is TRBJ2-1; D not resolved. The sequenced sample was peripheral blood. The CDR3: CASSLVRVSSYNEQFF. The CDR3 DNA reads as TGTGCCAGCAGTTTGGTTCGGGTTAGCTCCTACAATGAGCAGTTCTTC.